Listed here are 29 T cell receptor beta chains from one sample, sequenced in a study of blood T cell repertoires in COVID-19. The protocol was immunoSEQ multiplex PCR, while the TCRdb copy is restricted to in-frame clones and leaves out a portion. The sample contains roughly 28,000 clones, roughly 82% of which appear only once. The sequenced sample consisted of peripheral blood. These receptor sequences come from an elderly man with active or convalescent COVID-19.

This sequence joins TRBV9 and TRBJ1-2, with D tentatively TRBD1 (6 bases). In germline, CDR1 is SGDLS, CDR2 YYNGEE. V shed 0 bases and J shed 7 bases, with 16 bases lying between them. CDR3 length: 15 amino acids. The CDR3 sequence is CASSVGSQGFGGYTF. The CDR3 region has the DNA TGTGCCAGCAGCGTAGGGTCGCAGGGGTTTGGTGGCTACACCTTC.

This sequence joins TRBV24-1 and TRBJ2-2, with 10 bases aligning to TRBD2. V lost 10 bases to trimming and J lost 1 base; unmatched junction nucleotides: 5. Per germline, CDR1 KGHDR and CDR2 SFDVKD. The CDR3 has 15 amino acids. CDR3 nucleotide sequence: TGTGCCACGCAGGAGCGGGGGGGGAACACCGGGGAGCTGTTTTTT. It encodes CATQERGGNTGELFF.

The chain is built from TRBV9 and TRBJ1-6; maybe TRBD1 (5 bases). Trimming removed 0 bases at V and 7 bases at J, with 8 bases between. Germline V lookup: CDR1 SGDLS, CDR2 YYNGEE. The CDR3 has 14 amino acids. The CDR3 here is CASSVGGGNSPLHF. CDR3 DNA sequence: TGTGCCAGCAGCGTAGGGGGGGGGAATTCACCCCTCCACTTT.

The J gene is TRBJ2-2, the V gene TRBV18; D gene uncertain. Trimming removed 6 bases at V and 4 bases at J, with 6 bases between. Looked up from germline, CDR1 is KGHSH and CDR2 is LQKENI. This CDR3 region has 12 residues. The CDR3, as DNA: TGTGCCAGCTCGCTAAGCACCGGGGAGCTGTTTTTT. Its translation is CASSLSTGELFF. The whole variable domain, remainder taken from reference TRBV18 and TRBJ2-2, is NAGVMQNPRHLVRRRGQEARLRCSPMKGHSHVYWYRQLPEEGLKFMVYLQKENIIDESGMPKERFSAEFPKEGPSILRIQQVVRGDSAAYFCASSLSTGELFFGEGSRLTVL.

The rearrangement links TRBV5-5 to TRBJ1-1, with TRBD1 as a possible D gene (6 bases). In germline, CDR1 is SGHKS, CDR2 YYEKEE (reference sequence). Trimming removed 0 bases from V and 0 bases from J, with 9 bases in between. The CDR3 has 15 residues. For the CDR3, the DNA is TGTGCCAGCAGCTTGGGGGGGACAATGAACACTGAAGCTTTCTTT. Its protein is CASSLGGTMNTEAFF.

The gene calls are TRBV19 and TRBJ1-4; 9 bases fit TRBD1. The germline V gene has CDR1 LNHDA and CDR2 SQIVND (reference sequence). This CDR3 comprises 13 residues. The junction had 6 bases not matched to a gene; V was cut back by 8 bases and J by 8 bases. The CDR3 sequence: CASQTGGGEKLFF. DNA of the CDR3: TGTGCCAGTCAGACAGGGGGGGGAGAAAAACTGTTTTTT.

This chain uses TRBV5-4 with TRBJ2-7; TRBD1 aligns across 8 bases. Looked up from germline, CDR1 is SGHNT and CDR2 is YYREEE (reference sequence). Trimming cost V 4 bases and J 0 bases; bases outside gene matches: 6. The CDR3 is 15 amino acids. CDR3 amino acids: CASSPRDRTSYEQYF. The CDR3 DNA is TGTGCCAGCAGCCCACGGGACAGGACCTCCTACGAGCAGTACTTC.

The chain recombines TRBV28 with TRBJ2-5; 7 bases agree with TRBD1. CDR3 size: 17 residues. V lost 2 bases to trimming and J lost 2 bases; unmatched junction nucleotides: 11. CDR1 and CDR2 (germline): MDHEN, SYDVKM. The CDR3 sequence: CASSLIPRDSLQETQYF. The CDR3 region has the DNA TGTGCCAGCAGTTTAATCCCCAGGGACAGCTTACAAGAGACCCAGTACTTC.

This sequence joins TRBV10-3 and TRBJ2-3, with 8 nucleotides matching TRBD1. The CDR3 extends over 18 amino acids. Germline V gene data show CDR1 as ENHRY and CDR2 as SYGVKD. J lost 6 bases, V lost 0 bases, and 14 bases had no gene match. The chain's CDR3 is CAISESRSGQALWDTQYF. The CDR3 DNA is TGTGCCATCAGTGAGTCGAGATCGGGACAGGCCTTATGGGATACGCAGTATTTT.

The J gene is TRBJ2-6, the V gene TRBV5-4; 7 nucleotides line up with TRBD1. The CDR3 is 17 amino acids. Germline V gene lookup returns CDR1 SGHNT and CDR2 YYREEE (reference sequence). Unmatched junction bases numbered 7, after V lost 4 bases and J lost 0 bases. The CDR3 DNA reads TGTGCCAGCAGCCAGGGGGTCTACGTCTCTGGGGCCAACGTCCTGACTTTC. It is translated as CASSQGVYVSGANVLTF.

This chain links TRBV2 with TRBJ2-7; TRBD2 might be the D (6 bases). The CDR3 is 17 residues long. Trimming shortened V by 6 bases and J by 2 bases, and 23 bases separated the two germline ends. CDR1 and CDR2 from the germline V gene are SNHLY and FYNNEI. The DNA of the CDR3 is TGTGCCAGCAGCGAAATATACACCGGGACTCCCACCTACGAGCAGTACTTC. It encodes CASSEIYTGTPTYEQYF.

The chain is built from TRBV3-1 (or the pseudogene TRBV3-2) and TRBJ1-3; no clear D gene. Germline V gene sequence: CDR1 LGHDT, CDR2 YNNKEL (reference sequence). There are 14 residues in the CDR3. V was shortened by 8 bases and J by 1 base, with 12 bases between the two germline ends. The CDR3 sequence is CASGRERSGNTIYF. CDR3 nucleotides: TGTGCCAGCGGGCGGGAAAGATCTGGAAACACCATATATTTT.

The rearrangement uses TRBV6-1 and TRBJ2-5; 11 nucleotides agree with TRBD1. From germline, CDR1 is MNHNS and CDR2 SASEGT. V was clipped by 6 bases and J by 5 bases; unmatched bases: 11. The CDR3 extends over 16 amino acids. Here the CDR3 DNA reads TGTGCCAGCAGCGAAATTGGACAGGGGGCCCGGGAGACCCAGTACTTC. Protein: CASSEIGQGARETQYF.

The chain combines TRBV19 with TRBJ2-2, with D unresolved. The V gene lost 9 bases and the J gene lost 5 bases, with 19 bases spanning the gap. The CDR3 length is 15 residues. The germline V gene has CDR1 LNHDA and CDR2 SQIVND (reference sequence). CDR3 sequence reads: CASKPPRESTGELFF. The CDR3 DNA sequence: TGTGCCAGCAAGCCCCCTCGCGAATCGACCGGGGAGCTGTTTTTT. The full variable domain, rest sourced from reference TRBV19 and TRBJ2-2, is DGGITQSPKYLFRKEGQNVTLSCEQNLNHDAMYWYRQDPGQGLRLIYYSQIVNDFQKGDIAEGYSVSREKKESFPLTVTSAQKNPTAFYLCASKPPRESTGELFFGEGSRLTVL.

The V and J genes are TRBV6-2 or TRBV6-3 and TRBJ1-2, with D possibly being TRBD1 (5 bases). V lost 4 bases and J lost 5, with 17 bases in between. The V gene's germline CDR1 is MNHEY and CDR2 SVGEGT. The CDR3 extends over 15 amino acids. In DNA form, the CDR3 reads TGTGCCAGCAGTTGGACAACCCTGGACAATTATGGCTACACCTTC. Translated, it gives CASSWTTLDNYGYTF.

This sequence joins TRBV9 and TRBJ2-1, with TRBD1 identical over 7 bases. Trimming at V came to 1 base and at J to 11 bases, leaving 3 bases not matched to a gene. This CDR3 is 12 amino acids long. CDR1 is SGDLS, CDR2 YYNGEE, per germline. For the CDR3, the DNA is TGTGCCAGCAGCGTAACGACAGGGCAGCAGTTCTTC. It codes for CASSVTTGQQFF.

The chain couples TRBV20-1 to TRBJ1-4, with unresolved D. Per germline, CDR1 DFQATT and CDR2 SNEGSKA (reference sequence). Trimming pared 3 bases from V and 3 bases from J, leaving 8 bases between. There are 13 residues in the CDR3. The CDR3 region has the DNA TGCAGTGCTAGTTTTGAGGCTAATGAAAAACTGTTTTTT. This encodes CSASFEANEKLFF.

The V and J genes are TRBV10-3 and TRBJ2-2, with 10 nucleotides matching TRBD1. The CDR3 loop spans 16 amino acids. The V gene end was trimmed by 9 bases and the J gene end by 2 bases; junction bases not matched to a gene: 9. Germline values: CDR1 ENHRY, CDR2 SYGVKD. CDR3 residues: CAIRDRGVGNTGELFF. The CDR3, as DNA: TGTGCCATACGGGACAGGGGCGTAGGAAACACCGGGGAGCTGTTTTTT.

J is TRBJ2-1 and V is TRBV5-1, with D perhaps matching TRBD1 (6 bases). The germline V and J ends were trimmed by 0 bases and 4 bases, with 26 bases remaining between them. This CDR3 region has 20 residues. CDR1 and CDR2 from the germline V gene are SGHRS and YFSETQ. CDR3 DNA: TGCGCCAGCAGCTTGGCCCCCCAGGGGCGATTTGTTTACAGATACAATGAGCAGTTCTTC. The encoded protein is CASSLAPQGRFVYRYNEQFF.

This chain connects TRBV7-9 to TRBJ1-2, with 7 bases lining up with TRBD1. The germline CDR1 and CDR2 sequences are SEHNR and FQNEAQ (reference sequence). CDR3 length equals 15 residues. Germline trimming cut 5 bases from V and 0 bases from J; bases unmatched to any gene: 6. CDR3 in DNA: TGTGCCAGCAGCCATACAGGGGATCCTAACTATGGCTACACCTTC. Its translation: CASSHTGDPNYGYTF.

The genes are TRBV18 and TRBJ2-7; possibly TRBD1 for D (6 bases). The CDR3 has 16 residues. The germline CDR1 and CDR2 sequences are KGHSH and LQKENI. Trimming took 1 base from V and 0 from J, leaving 13 bases between them. DNA of the CDR3: TGTGCCAGCTCACCACGACAGGCGGACCTCTCCTACGAGCAGTACTTC. Amino acids: CASSPRQADLSYEQYF.

V usage is TRBV28 and J usage is TRBJ2-1, with a weak D call TRBD2 (6 bases). The CDR3 is made up of 13 amino acids. V lost 10 bases and J 0 bases, leaving 10 bases between the germline ends. Germline loops: CDR1 MDHEN, CDR2 SYDVKM. DNA of the CDR3: TGTGCCACCTTGGAGGGCTCCTACAATGAGCAGTTCTTC. Translated: CATLEGSYNEQFF.

This chain links TRBV5-1 with TRBJ2-5, with a weak D call TRBD2 (6 bases). Germline CDR1 and CDR2: SGHRS and YFSETQ. The CDR3 loop spans 13 amino acids. Trimming took 4 bases from V and 4 from J, leaving 11 bases between them. The CDR3 coding sequence is TGCGCCAGCAGCCCGGGAGCAGGAGAGACCCAGTACTTC. This translates into CASSPGAGETQYF.

The chain has TRBV18 and TRBJ1-2; D may be TRBD1 (6 bases). V lost 6 bases and J lost 2, with 10 bases in between. The CDR3 consists of 13 residues. Per germline, CDR1 KGHSH and CDR2 LQKENI. CDR3 protein: CASSRDTNYGYTF. CDR3 DNA sequence: TGTGCCAGCTCCCGGGACACCAACTATGGCTACACCTTC.

The chain recombines TRBV7-8 with TRBJ2-7; possible D gene TRBD2, 5 bases. The CDR3 contains 15 residues. Per the germline V gene, CDR1 is SGHVS and CDR2 is FQNEAQ. V was cut by 1 base and J by 6 bases, with 16 bases left in between. CDR3 in DNA: TGTGCCAGCAGCTTAGGATCGCTAGCTGGCGGCGAGCAGTACTTC. Amino acids: CASSLGSLAGGEQYF.

The chain recombines TRBV6-5 with TRBJ2-7; D possibly corresponds to TRBD1 (5 bases). The germline gives CDR1 MNHEY, CDR2 SVGAGI. The V gene lost 7 bases and the J gene lost 6 bases, with 16 bases spanning the gap. This CDR3 contains 13 residues. In DNA, the CDR3 is TGTGCCAGCACTGGTGGCAGGGTCCGCGAGCAGTACTTC. Translation: CASTGGRVREQYF.

V gene TRBV11-1 combines with J gene TRBJ2-1, with D perhaps matching TRBD1 (6 bases). CDR1 and CDR2 from the germline V gene are SGHAT and FQDESV (reference sequence). Trimming removed 3 bases from V and 9 bases from J, with 15 bases in between. The CDR3 totals 14 residues. Written as DNA, the CDR3 is TGTGCCAGCAGCTTGGAGGACAGTCAGGGTGAGCAGTTCTTC. Its protein product is CASSLEDSQGEQFF.

This chain uses TRBV27 with TRBJ2-7, with D hard to call. In germline, CDR1 is MNHEY, CDR2 SMNVEV (reference sequence). CDR3 length equals 14 residues. The V and J ends lost 5 bases and 0 bases respectively, with 11 bases between them. The chain's CDR3 is CASSPSVNSYEQYF. CDR3 in DNA: TGTGCCAGCAGTCCCTCGGTGAACTCCTACGAGCAGTACTTC.

This rearrangement joins TRBV29-1 to TRBJ2-1, with 14 bases lining up with TRBD2. V shed 6 bases, J shed 4 bases, and the junction held 8 bases outside the gene matches. The CDR3 is 16 residues long. Germline values: CDR1 SQVTM, CDR2 ANQGSEA. CDR3 coding DNA: TGCAGCGTAGTTCCGGGACTAGCGGGGGCATACAATGAGCAGTTCTTC. Amino acids: CSVVPGLAGAYNEQFF.